This T cell receptor beta chain was recovered during a study of monozygotic twins with inflammatory bowel disease (dated by TCRdb to between 2019 and 2020). General notes on the study: The complete study included roughly 30 monozygotic twin pairs: 19 IBD-discordant Danish pairs and nine German pairs, of which four were IBD-concordant and five were IBD-discordant. The search for disease-associated traits relied mainly on comparing, within discordant pairs, IBD patients with their genetically identical healthy co-twins. Each individual had, on average, about 151 000 unique TCRalpha sequences and 181 000 unique TCRbeta sequences available for analysis.

Study-wide findings and limitations: No single strong signal or clonotype linked to IBD turned up in the results, so the idea that one exists was not supported. Because patients received different immunosuppressive treatments, the repertoires may have picked up extra background noise and variability between individuals. Compared with healthy twins, IBD patients shared fewer clonotypes with other individuals, and the difference was most pronounced in patients with signs of disease activity. Repertoire similarity did not differ between concordant and discordant twins, possibly due to limited statistical power. The analysis was unable to tell apart different T cell subtypes. Measured by the inverse Simpson index, TCRbeta repertoire diversity was lower in IBD patients than in their healthy co-twins.

A word on this clonotype: The target of this receptor is not known.

Library construction relied on 5' RACE. The input for every TCR library was around 4,000 ng of total RNA. For each sample, cDNA was synthesized in eight separate reactions using SMARTScribe reverse transcriptase. During cDNA synthesis, unique molecular identifiers containing a 6-nucleotide sample barcode were introduced by template switching. Amplification of TCRalpha and TCRbeta cDNA involved two nested PCRs of 16 and 9 cycles, and each PCR was followed by bead purification. Before amplification, cDNA was treated with uracil DNA-glycosylase and purified using the QIAquick PCR purification kit. The second PCR added Illumina TruSeq-compatible adapters along with sample-specific barcodes. TapeStation and Qubit were used to check library quality and concentration, and 5 ng of each library went into the pool. Sequencing of pooled libraries was carried out on an Illumina HiSeq2500 single-index Rapid Run using 2 x 100 bp reads and custom sequencing primers. From the authors' description of their analysis: MiGEC version 1.2.6 was used for UMI-based consensus assembly to correct PCR and sequencing errors. MiXCR version 2.1.1 handled V(D)J alignment, clonotype assembly and CDR3 extraction. To normalise gene usage, clonotype sharing and MAIT/NKT TCR abundance, the analysis used the top 1000, 10 000 and 20 000 clonotypes per sample. Diversity was computed as the inverse Simpson index with the vegan R package after downsampling to 27 000 UMIs. Statistical testing used paired Mann-Whitney U tests on the discordant twin pairs and applied Benjamini-Hochberg correction for multiple testing. The reads, reprocessed by TCRdb, yield one row per CDR3 protein sequence and no DNA. The authors' filters were not applied to this entry. The sample's table covers around 140,000 distinct CDR3 sequences. The ten biggest clones cover roughly 1.2% of the sample.

The germline V gene encodes CDR1 MNHEY and CDR2 SVGEGT. Reading from cysteine to phenylalanine, the CDR3 counts 16 amino acids. The DNA sequence is not available. From each donor, an approximately 2.3 ml peripheral blood sample was collected into PAXgene tubes and kept at -80 degrees C. Total RNA was isolated from whole blood with the PAXgene blood miRNA kit on an automated QIAcube, without T cell sorting. Peripheral blood from monozygotic twin pairs who were concordant or discordant for inflammatory bowel disease underwent deep TCRalpha and TCRbeta repertoire profiling using unique molecular barcoding. For every twin pair, smoking habits were documented, and each individual was categorised as a current, former or never smoker.

The source is a human donor with ulcerative colitis or Crohn's disease, or a healthy co-twin of an affected twin (not recorded which). This chain joins TRBV6-2 or TRBV6-3 to TRBJ1-5; the D call from TCRdb, TRBD1, cannot be confirmed without DNA. Material for sequencing was blood. The CDR3 protein is CASSYPGQGLSQPQHF.